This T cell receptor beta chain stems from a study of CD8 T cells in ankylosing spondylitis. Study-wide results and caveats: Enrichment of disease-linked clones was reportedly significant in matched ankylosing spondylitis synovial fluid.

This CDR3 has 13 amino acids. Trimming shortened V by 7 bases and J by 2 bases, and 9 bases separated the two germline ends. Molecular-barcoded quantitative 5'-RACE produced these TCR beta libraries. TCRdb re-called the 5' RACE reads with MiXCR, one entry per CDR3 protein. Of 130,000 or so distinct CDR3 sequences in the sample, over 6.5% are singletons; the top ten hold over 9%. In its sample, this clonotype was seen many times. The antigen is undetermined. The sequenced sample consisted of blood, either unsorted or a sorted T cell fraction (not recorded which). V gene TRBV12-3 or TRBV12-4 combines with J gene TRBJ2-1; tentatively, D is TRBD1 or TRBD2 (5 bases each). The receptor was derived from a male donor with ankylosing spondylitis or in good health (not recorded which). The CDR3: CASTGTTYNEQFF. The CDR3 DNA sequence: TGTGCCAGCACCGGGACCACCTACAATGAGCAGTTCTTC.